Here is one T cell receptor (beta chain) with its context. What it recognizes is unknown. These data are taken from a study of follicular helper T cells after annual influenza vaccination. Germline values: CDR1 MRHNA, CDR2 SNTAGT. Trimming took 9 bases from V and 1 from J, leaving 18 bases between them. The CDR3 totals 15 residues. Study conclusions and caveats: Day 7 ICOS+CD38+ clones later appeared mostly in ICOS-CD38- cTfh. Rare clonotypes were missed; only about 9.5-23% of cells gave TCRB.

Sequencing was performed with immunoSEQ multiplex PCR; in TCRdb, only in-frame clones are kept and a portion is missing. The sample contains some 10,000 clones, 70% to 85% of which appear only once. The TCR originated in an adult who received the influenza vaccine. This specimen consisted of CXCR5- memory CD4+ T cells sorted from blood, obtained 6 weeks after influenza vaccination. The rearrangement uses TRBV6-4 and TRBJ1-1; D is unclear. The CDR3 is CARWEVMGRNTEAFF. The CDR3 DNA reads TGTGCCAGATGGGAGGTCATGGGCAGGAACACTGAAGCTTTCTTT.